Listed below are T cell receptor beta chains from one sample, sequenced in a study of regulatory T cells in long-lasting Graves disease. In TCRdb, the multiplex PCR reads were re-called with MiXCR into one record per CDR3 protein. The sample records just over 600,000 distinct CDR3 sequences, around 17% being singletons. This same sample was also taken into another study, of T cells in Graves' hyperthyroidism and ophthalmopathy.

Sample: peripheral blood mononuclear cells (PBMCs), taken at new diagnosis, from a patient treated with antithyroid drugs. The receptors were sampled from a young woman with Graves disease. Both conserved end residues are part of each CDR3. A D gene is named only where the DNA matches it firmly. Only part of the rows carry a size: once, few, many, or a class if the clone is expanded.

D	size	J	V	CDR3	DNA
.	.	TRBJ2-6	TRBV12-3/TRBV12-4	CASSLFAEGDNVLTF	TGTGCCAGCAGTTTATTCGCCGAGGGGGACAACGTCCTGACTTTC
.	many	TRBJ1-1	TRBV28	CASRQGSVNTEAFF	TGTGCCAGCAGGCAGGGGTCCGTGAACACTGAAGCTTTCTTT
TRBD1	.	TRBJ2-1	TRBV2	CASSRDRGSYSEQFF	TGTGCCAGCAGTAGGGACAGAGGCTCCTACAGTGAGCAGTTCTTC
.	many	TRBJ1-5	TRBV28	CASSDRAISQPQHF	TGTGCCAGCAGTGACCGGGCTATTAGCCAGCCCCAGCATTTT
.	many	TRBJ2-7	TRBV28	CASRGTEIEQYF	TGTGCCAGCCGGGGAACGGAAATCGAGCAGTACTTC
TRBD2	few	TRBJ2-7	TRBV6-1	CASNILAGASEQYF	TGTGCCAGCAATATACTAGCGGGAGCATCTGAGCAGTACTTC
TRBD1	.	TRBJ2-7	TRBV2	CASSEGQGAFEQYF	TGTGCCAGCAGTGAGGGACAGGGGGCGTTCGAGCAGTACTTC
TRBD2	few	TRBJ2-7	TRBV12-3/TRBV12-4	CASSPLTSGIAPEQYF	TGTGCCAGCAGTCCGCTTACTAGCGGGATAGCCCCCGAGCAGTACTTC
.	many	TRBJ1-1	TRBV2	CASTKDQNTEAFF	TGTGCCAGCACCAAGGACCAGAACACTGAAGCTTTCTTT
TRBD1	many	TRBJ2-7	TRBV28	CASERLTGGVYEQYF	TGTGCCAGCGAAAGACTGACAGGGGGGGTCTACGAGCAGTACTTC
.	few	TRBJ1-1	TRBV6-1	CASNKRTVNTEAFF	TGTGCCAGCAACAAACGGACAGTGAACACTGAAGCTTTCTTT
TRBD2	many	TRBJ2-3	TRBV5-1	CASSGEGLNTDTQYF	TGCGCCAGCAGCGGGGAGGGACTAAACACAGATACGCAGTATTTT
.	.	TRBJ1-6	TRBV19	CASTAALGSPLHF	TGTGCCAGTACCGCGGCTTTGGGGTCACCCCTCCACTTT
TRBD1	many	TRBJ1-1	TRBV2	CASSEYSGGSTEAFF	TGTGCCAGCAGTGAATATTCAGGGGGCTCAACTGAAGCTTTCTTT
.	many	TRBJ1-5	TRBV10-2	CASTPKLNQPQHF	TGCGCCAGCACTCCGAAGCTCAATCAGCCCCAGCATTTT
TRBD1	many	TRBJ1-1	TRBV7-9	CASSPLTGTAEAFF	TGTGCCAGCAGCCCGCTTACAGGGACAGCTGAAGCTTTCTTT
.	.	TRBJ2-1	TRBV6-1	CASNKFSYNEQFF	TGTGCCAGCAATAAGTTTTCCTACAATGAGCAGTTCTTC
.	many	TRBJ2-3	TRBV11-1	CASSIPGDTQYF	TGTGCCAGCAGCATCCCGGGGGATACGCAGTATTTT